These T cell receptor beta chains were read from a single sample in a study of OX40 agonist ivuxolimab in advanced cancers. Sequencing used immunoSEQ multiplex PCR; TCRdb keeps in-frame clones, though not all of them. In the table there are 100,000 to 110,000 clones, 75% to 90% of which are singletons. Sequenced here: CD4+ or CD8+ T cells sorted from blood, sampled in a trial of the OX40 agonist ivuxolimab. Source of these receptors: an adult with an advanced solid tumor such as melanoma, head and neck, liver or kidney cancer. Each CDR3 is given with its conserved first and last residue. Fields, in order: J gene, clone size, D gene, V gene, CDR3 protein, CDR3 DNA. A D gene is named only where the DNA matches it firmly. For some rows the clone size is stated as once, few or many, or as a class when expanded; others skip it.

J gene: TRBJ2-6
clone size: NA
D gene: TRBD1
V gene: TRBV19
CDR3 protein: CASRPQGTVGANVLTF
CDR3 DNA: TGTGCCAGTAGACCACAGGGGACGGTTGGGGCCAACGTCCTGACTTTC

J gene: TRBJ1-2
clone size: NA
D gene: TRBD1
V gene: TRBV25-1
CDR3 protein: CASSEEGQNYGYTF
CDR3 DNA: TGTGCCAGCAGTGAAGAGGGACAGAACTATGGCTACACCTTC

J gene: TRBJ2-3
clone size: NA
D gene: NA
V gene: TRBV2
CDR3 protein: CASSEVGRDTQYF
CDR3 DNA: TGTGCCAGCAGTGAAGTGGGCCGAGATACGCAGTATTTT

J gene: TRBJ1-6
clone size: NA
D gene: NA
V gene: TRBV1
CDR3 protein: CTSSQELDRYTRHHSPLHF
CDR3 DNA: TGCACCAGCAGCCAGGAATTAGACAGGTATACAAGGCATCATTCACCCCTCCACTTT

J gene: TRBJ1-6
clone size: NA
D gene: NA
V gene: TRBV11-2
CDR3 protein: CASSLLGWNSPLHF
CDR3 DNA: TGTGCCAGCAGCTTACTCGGGTGGAATTCACCCCTCCACTTT

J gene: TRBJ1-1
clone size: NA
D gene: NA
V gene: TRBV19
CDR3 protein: CASSIQGMNTEAFF
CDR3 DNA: TGTGCCAGTAGTATACAGGGCATGAACACTGAAGCTTTCTTT

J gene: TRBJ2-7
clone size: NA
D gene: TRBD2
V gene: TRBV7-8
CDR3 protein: CASSLAVLAGGYEQYF
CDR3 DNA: TGTGCCAGCAGCTTAGCGGTGCTAGCGGGAGGGTACGAGCAGTACTTC

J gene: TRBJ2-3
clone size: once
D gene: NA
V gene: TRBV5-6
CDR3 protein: CASTSLGGWSDTQYF
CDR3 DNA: TGTGCCAGCACCTCGTTGGGGGGTTGGTCAGATACGCAGTATTTT

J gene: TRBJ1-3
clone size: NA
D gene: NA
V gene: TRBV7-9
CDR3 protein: CASSLGTDGNTIYF
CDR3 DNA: TGTGCCAGCAGCTTAGGGACGGATGGAAACACCATATATTTT

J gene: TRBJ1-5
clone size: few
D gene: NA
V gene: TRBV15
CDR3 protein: CATSRDSGRQPQHF
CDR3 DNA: TGTGCCACCAGCAGAGACTCCGGGAGGCAGCCCCAGCATTTT

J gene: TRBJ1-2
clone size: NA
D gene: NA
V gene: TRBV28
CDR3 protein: CALRWDVGYTF
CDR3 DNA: TGTGCCTTACGGTGGGACGTGGGCTACACCTTC

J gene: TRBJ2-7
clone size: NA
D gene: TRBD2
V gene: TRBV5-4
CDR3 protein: CASSLSGTYEQYF
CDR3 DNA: TGTGCCAGCAGCTTGAGCGGGACCTACGAGCAGTACTTC

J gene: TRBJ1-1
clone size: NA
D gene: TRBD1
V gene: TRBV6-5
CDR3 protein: CASRQDRGGSTEAFF
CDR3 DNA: TGTGCCAGCAGGCAAGACAGGGGAGGAAGCACTGAAGCTTTCTTT

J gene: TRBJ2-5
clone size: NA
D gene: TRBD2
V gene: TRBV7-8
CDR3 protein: CASSSQTSIKTQYF
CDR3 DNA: TGTGCCAGCAGCTCCCAGACTAGCATTAAGACCCAGTACTTC

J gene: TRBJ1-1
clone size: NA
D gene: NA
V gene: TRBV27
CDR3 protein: CASRIGSNLDTEAFF
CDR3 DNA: TGTGCCAGCAGAATCGGGTCCAACTTGGACACTGAAGCTTTCTTT

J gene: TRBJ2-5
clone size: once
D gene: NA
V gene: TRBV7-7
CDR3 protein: CASSLLPPGPTVQTQYF
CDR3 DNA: TGTGCCAGCAGCTTACTCCCACCCGGGCCCACTGTTCAGACCCAGTACTTC

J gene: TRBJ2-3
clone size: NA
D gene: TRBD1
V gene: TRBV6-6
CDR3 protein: CASSYPTGADTQYF
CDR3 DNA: TGTGCCAGCAGTTACCCGACAGGGGCAGATACGCAGTATTTT

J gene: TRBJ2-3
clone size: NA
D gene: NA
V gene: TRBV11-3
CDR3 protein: CASSVGTGGTDTQYF
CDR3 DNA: TGTGCCAGCAGCGTCGGGACTGGAGGCACAGATACGCAGTATTTT

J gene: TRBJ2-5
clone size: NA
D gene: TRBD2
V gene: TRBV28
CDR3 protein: CAAGASGSSKTQYF
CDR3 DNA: TGTGCCGCCGGGGCTAGCGGGTCTTCGAAGACCCAGTACTTC

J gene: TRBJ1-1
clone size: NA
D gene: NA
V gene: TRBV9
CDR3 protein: CASSVGSGANTEAFF
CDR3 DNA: TGTGCCAGCAGCGTAGGGTCCGGGGCGAACACTGAAGCTTTCTTT

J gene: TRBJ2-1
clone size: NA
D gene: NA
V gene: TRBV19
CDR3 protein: CASSIQRVAGANNEQFF
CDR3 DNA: TGTGCCAGTAGTATACAGAGAGTGGCGGGGGCCAACAATGAGCAGTTCTTC

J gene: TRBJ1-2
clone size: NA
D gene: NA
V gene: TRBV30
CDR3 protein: CAWSVRDPRGPSYTF
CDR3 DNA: TGTGCCTGGAGTGTTCGTGACCCGAGGGGTCCAAGCTACACCTTC

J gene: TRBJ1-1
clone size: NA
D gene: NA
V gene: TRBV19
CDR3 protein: CASSSGRDTEAFF
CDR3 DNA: TGTGCCAGTAGCTCAGGCCGGGACACTGAAGCTTTCTTT

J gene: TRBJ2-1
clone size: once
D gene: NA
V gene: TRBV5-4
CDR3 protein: CASSFRQGDHNEQFF
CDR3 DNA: TGTGCCAGCAGCTTCAGGCAGGGAGACCACAATGAGCAGTTCTTC

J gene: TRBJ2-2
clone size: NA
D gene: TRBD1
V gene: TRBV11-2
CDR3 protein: CASSTTGSNTGELFF
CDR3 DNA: TGTGCCAGCAGCACGACAGGGTCGAACACCGGGGAGCTGTTTTTT

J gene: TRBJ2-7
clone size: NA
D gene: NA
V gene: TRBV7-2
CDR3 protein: CASSFTGLGEQYF
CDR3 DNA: TGTGCCAGCAGTTTTACAGGGTTGGGCGAGCAGTACTTC

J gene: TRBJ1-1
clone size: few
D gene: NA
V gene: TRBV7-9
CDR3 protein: CASSLKTEAFF
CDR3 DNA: TGTGCCAGCAGCTTGAAGACTGAAGCTTTCTTT

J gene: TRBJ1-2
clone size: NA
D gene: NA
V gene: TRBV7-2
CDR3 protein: CASSLGAPGYTF
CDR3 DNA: TGTGCCAGCAGCCTAGGCGCGCCTGGCTACACCTTC

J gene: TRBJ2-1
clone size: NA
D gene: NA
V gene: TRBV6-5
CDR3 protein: CASSRGGQSYNEQFF
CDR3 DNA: TGTGCCAGCAGCAGGGGGGGGCAGTCCTACAATGAGCAGTTCTTC

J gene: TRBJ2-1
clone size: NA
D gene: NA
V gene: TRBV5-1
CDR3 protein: CASSRGAEPYNEQFF
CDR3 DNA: TGCGCCAGCAGCAGGGGGGCAGAGCCCTACAATGAGCAGTTCTTC

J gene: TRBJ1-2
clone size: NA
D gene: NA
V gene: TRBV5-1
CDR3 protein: CASSSSGITDGYTF
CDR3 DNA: TGCGCCAGCAGCTCGTCAGGGATAACAGATGGCTACACCTTC

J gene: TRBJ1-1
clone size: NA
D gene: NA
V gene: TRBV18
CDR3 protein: CASSPAGGRNTEAFF
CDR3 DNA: TGTGCCAGCTCACCAGCCGGGGGCAGGAACACTGAAGCTTTCTTT

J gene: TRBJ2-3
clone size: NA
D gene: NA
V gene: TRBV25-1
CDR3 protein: CASSALAKGTDTQYF
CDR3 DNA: TGTGCCAGCAGTGCGCTAGCGAAAGGCACAGATACGCAGTATTTT

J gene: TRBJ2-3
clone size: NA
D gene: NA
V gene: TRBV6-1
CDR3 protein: CASSEGSSGTQYF
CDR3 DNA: TGTGCCAGCAGTGAGGGGTCCTCAGGGACGCAGTATTTT

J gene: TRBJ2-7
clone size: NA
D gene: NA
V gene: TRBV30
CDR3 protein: CAWRGIGWYEQYF
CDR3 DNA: TGTGCCTGGAGGGGTATAGGGTGGTACGAGCAGTACTTC

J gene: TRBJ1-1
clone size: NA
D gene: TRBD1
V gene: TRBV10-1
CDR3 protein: CASRSDRDYTEAFF
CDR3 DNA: TGCGCCAGCAGATCGGACAGGGACTACACTGAAGCTTTCTTT

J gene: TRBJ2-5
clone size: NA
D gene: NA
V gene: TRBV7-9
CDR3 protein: CASSSRGTEEETQYF
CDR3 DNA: TGTGCCAGCAGCTCCCGGGGGACTGAAGAAGAGACCCAGTACTTC